This TCR beta chain was retrieved from a study of blood T cells in healthy people across ages. Germline lookup yields CDR1 WSHSY and CDR2 SAAADI. This CDR3 comprises 15 residues. The ends lost 2 bases at V and 3 bases at J; junction bases unmatched: 2. The second PCR ran about 6 to 11 cycles with a sample-barcoded 5' primer and J-beta primers. A template-switch adaptor containing 12 random nucleotides labeled each cDNA molecule. One entry per CDR3 protein, called by TCRdb with MiXCR from the 5' RACE reads. The top ten hold about an eighth of the sample, which has roughly 900,000 distinct CDR3 sequences, about 48% seen once.

The TCR was taken from a man aged 25-40 years in good health. What was sequenced was blood. This rearrangement joins TRBV10-2 to TRBJ2-5; 11 bases align to TRBD2. The CDR3 region has the DNA TGCGCCAGCAGTGAGCCTAGCGGGGGGAAAGAGACCCAGTACTTC. Its protein is CASSEPSGGKETQYF.